This is a list of T cell receptor beta chains from one sample in a study of T cell repertoires in cytomegalovirus infection. TCRdb passed the reads through MiXCR, listing each CDR3 protein once. The top ten hold about an eighth of the sample, which has around 710,000 distinct CDR3 sequences, about 28% seen once. Their antigen targets remain unknown. Sequencing used cultured CD8+ T cells from PBMCs, obtained from culture after CMV antigen stimulation. These receptors came from a human donor in good health (CMV status not recorded). Some clones in this sample may be carry-over from other donors' samples. Both conserved end residues are part of each CDR3. The D gene is left open where the match is weak. Size is stated for part of the rows, as once, few or many counts, or as a class when the clone is expanded.

J,size,D,V,DNA,CDR3
TRBJ2-1,once,TRBD2,TRBV2,TGTACCACTTTGACTAGCGGGGGCCTGCACTCCTACAATGAGCAGTTCTTC,CTTLTSGGLHSYNEQFF
TRBJ2-1,.,.,TRBV6-2/TRBV6-3,TGTGCCAGCAGTTACCGGGGACTCGCCCCATATGAGCAGTTCTTC,CASSYRGLAPYEQFF
TRBJ2-3,many,.,TRBV7-8,TGTGCCAGCAGCCCAGGACTGTTCACAGATACGCAGTATTTT,CASSPGLFTDTQYF
TRBJ2-2,few,.,TRBV7-3,TGTGCCAGCAGCGAGACTTTAGGGGAGCTGTTTTTT,CASSETLGELFF
TRBJ1-5,.,TRBD1,TRBV7-9,TGTGCCAGCAGCCCAACGAAAACAGGGGGCCTGAATCAGCCCCAGCATTTT,CASSPTKTGGLNQPQHF
TRBJ2-3,few,.,TRBV6-6,TGTGCCAGCAGTAACGGGGGCGCAGATACGCAGTATTTT,CASSNGGADTQYF
TRBJ2-3,once,.,TRBV9,TGTGCCAGCAGCGACTCTTACACAGATACGCAGTATTTT,CASSDSYTDTQYF
TRBJ1-1,.,.,TRBV15,TGTGCCACCAGCAGAGCGGGGGCCACTGAAGCTTTCTTT,CATSRAGATEAFF
TRBJ1-1,.,TRBD1,TRBV5-4,TGTGCCAGCAGCTCGGGTTGGACAGGGGGCCAATTTTCCTCTGAAGCTTTCTTT,CASSSGWTGGQFSSEAFF
TRBJ1-2,many,TRBD1,TRBV7-2,TGTGCCAGCAGCGCGCCGACAGGGGGCGGTAGCTATGGCTACACCTTC,CASSAPTGGGSYGYTF
TRBJ2-1,few,.,TRBV6-1,TGTGCCAGCAGTGAATCGTTGACGGGGTACAATGAGCAGTTCTTC,CASSESLTGYNEQFF
TRBJ1-4,few,.,TRBV27,TGTGCCAGCAGTCCTCGAAAGGGGGTTCGTGAAAAACTGTTTTTT,CASSPRKGVREKLFF
TRBJ1-5,.,TRBD1,TRBV4-2,TGTGCCAGCAGCCAGGGGACAGGGTACAATCAGCCCCAGCATTTT,CASSQGTGYNQPQHF
TRBJ1-5,.,.,TRBV19,TGTGCCAGTAGTATAGCGGAGAGGGGGGACCTTAATCAGCCCCAGCATTTT,CASSIAERGDLNQPQHF
TRBJ1-1,.,.,TRBV27,TGTGCCAGCAGTGCGGACCCGGGGGACACTGAAGCTTTCTTT,CASSADPGDTEAFF
TRBJ1-6,.,TRBD1,TRBV25-1,TGTGCCAGCAACGCAGGGGGCAATAATTCACCCCTCCACTTT,CASNAGGNNSPLHF
TRBJ2-4,.,.,TRBV5-1,TGCGCCAGCAGCTTGTATGGGGAAAGCACAAACATTCAGTACTTC,CASSLYGESTNIQYF
TRBJ2-2,few,.,TRBV7-9,TGTGCCAGCAGCTTCGACGGGGCGCTTCCCGGGGAGCTGTTTTTT,CASSFDGALPGELFF
TRBJ1-1,.,.,TRBV7-8,TGTGCCAGCAGCTTCGGGAGAGGGGCTGAAGCTTTCTTT,CASSFGRGAEAFF
TRBJ2-5,many,.,TRBV7-2,TGTGCCAGCAGCTTAGCGGGGGACCAAGAGACCCAGTACTTC,CASSLAGDQETQYF
TRBJ1-1,.,.,TRBV20-1,TGCAGTGCTAGAGATAAAGACAGCAACACTGAAGCTTTCTTT,CSARDKDSNTEAFF
TRBJ2-3,few,TRBD2,TRBV13,TGTGCCAGCAGAATTTCGGGACTAGCGGGGGAACCTAGCACAGATACGCAGTATTTT,CASRISGLAGEPSTDTQYF
TRBJ1-4,.,TRBD1,TRBV7-9,TGTGCCAGCAGCCCAGGGACAGGGAGGACCTATAGGGAAAAACTGTTTTTT,CASSPGTGRTYREKLFF
TRBJ1-6,.,.,TRBV4-1,TGCGCCAGCAGCCCCACAAAGGTACCAGCTACTAATTCACCCCTCCACTTT,CASSPTKVPATNSPLHF
TRBJ2-5,many,.,TRBV7-6,TGTGCCAGCAGCTTAGAGACAGAATTCCAAGAGACCCAGTACTTC,CASSLETEFQETQYF
TRBJ1-2,few,.,TRBV12-3/TRBV12-4,TGTGCCAGCGTAGGGGGGGCGCGCGGCTACACCTTC,CASVGGARGYTF
TRBJ2-5,.,.,TRBV7-9,TGTGCCAGCAGCCATGTCCCCCAGGGGCCGGTAGAGACCCAGTACTTC,CASSHVPQGPVETQYF
TRBJ1-2,.,TRBD1,TRBV28,TGTGCCAGCAAAACCCTACGGGGGGACAGGGCCTATGGCTACACCTTC,CASKTLRGDRAYGYTF
TRBJ2-7,.,.,TRBV7-8,TGTGCCAGCAGCGACCGGGGGACAGTCTACGAGCAGTACTTC,CASSDRGTVYEQYF
TRBJ1-5,.,.,TRBV27,TGTGCCAGCAGTTTATCGAAGGGAGGTAGCAATCAGCCCCAGCATTTT,CASSLSKGGSNQPQHF
TRBJ1-4,.,.,TRBV20-1,TGCAGTGCTATACTTCGGGTCCCGAACCTCGCAACTAATGAAAAACTGTTTTTT,CSAILRVPNLATNEKLFF
TRBJ2-2,.,TRBD2,TRBV4-2,TGTGCCAGCAGCCAAGCCCCGGGGGGCACCGGGGAGCTGTTTTTT,CASSQAPGGTGELFF
TRBJ2-3,once,.,TRBV5-5,TGTGCCAGCAGCAACCAGTTGCAGTACACAGATACGCAGTATTTT,CASSNQLQYTDTQYF
TRBJ1-1,.,TRBD1,TRBV6-2/TRBV6-3,TGTGCCAGCAGCTCAGGGGGCTTGGGGACTGAAGCTTTCTTT,CASSSGGLGTEAFF
TRBJ2-1,.,.,TRBV5-4,TGTGCCAGCAGCTTGGGCTCTAAGCCCAATGAGCAGTTCTTC,CASSLGSKPNEQFF
TRBJ2-4,few,.,TRBV6-5,TGTGCCAGCAGTTACTCCCCCGCCGGTAAAAACATTCAGTACTTC,CASSYSPAGKNIQYF
TRBJ1-4,many,TRBD1,TRBV6-1,TGTGCCAGCAGTGAATTAGGGGGCCCTAATGAAAAACTGTTTTTT,CASSELGGPNEKLFF
TRBJ1-1,.,.,TRBV25-1,TGTGCCAGCACCCTTTCAATGAACACTGAAGCTTTCTTT,CASTLSMNTEAFF
TRBJ2-2,.,.,TRBV19,TGTGCCGGCATCACCGGGGAGCTGTTTTTT,CAGITGELFF
TRBJ1-2,.,.,TRBV7-6,TGTGCCAGCAGCCCTTACCGGGGGGTCGATGGCTACACCTTC,CASSPYRGVDGYTF
TRBJ2-2,.,.,TRBV5-5,TGTGCCAGCAGCTTGTTACTGGAGAACACCGGGGAGCTGTTTTTT,CASSLLLENTGELFF
TRBJ2-5,.,.,TRBV7-9,TGTGCCAGCAGCTCTTATCTCTTCGGGGAGGCATTCCAAGAGACCCAGTACTTC,CASSSYLFGEAFQETQYF
TRBJ2-5,once,.,TRBV5-1,TGCGCCAGCAGCTCTTATCCAGGGGAGAGGGAGACCCAGTACTTC,CASSSYPGERETQYF
TRBJ2-2,few,.,TRBV2,TGTGCCAGCAGCGCTGACTCGGGCGGGGCGAACACCGGGGAGCTGTTTTTT,CASSADSGGANTGELFF
TRBJ2-1,.,TRBD2,TRBV19,TGTGCCAGTAGTATAGGAAGCGGGGGAGAGCAGTTCTTC,CASSIGSGGEQFF
TRBJ1-1,few,.,TRBV6-1,TGTGCCAGCAGTGAAGGGAGCACTGAAGCTTTCTTT,CASSEGSTEAFF
TRBJ2-1,many,.,TRBV7-6,TGTGCCAGCAGCTCGGGACTCAATGAGCAGTTCTTC,CASSSGLNEQFF
TRBJ1-5,.,.,TRBV12-3/TRBV12-4,TGTGCCAGCAGGCTAGACACCGGCAATCAGCCCCAGCATTTT,CASRLDTGNQPQHF
TRBJ2-1,.,.,TRBV7-9,TGTGCCAGCAACTTGGGGCAGGGGCCCTACAATGAGCAGTTCTTC,CASNLGQGPYNEQFF
TRBJ1-1,few,TRBD1,TRBV9,TGTGCCAGCAGCGCGGGACAGGGGGCTCTTAGCACTGAAGCTTTCTTT,CASSAGQGALSTEAFF
TRBJ2-5,.,.,TRBV7-9,TGTGCCAGCAGCTTAGCCGTAGCATCCGAACAGACCCAGTACTTC,CASSLAVASEQTQYF
TRBJ2-2,few,.,TRBV12-3/TRBV12-4,TGTGCCAGCAGTTCGCATGGTCCCGGGGAGCTGTTTTTT,CASSSHGPGELFF
TRBJ2-2,.,TRBD1,TRBV7-9,TGTGCCAGCAGCACCACCGACGGACAGGGAGACACCGGGGAGCTGTTTTTT,CASSTTDGQGDTGELFF
TRBJ2-5,.,.,TRBV7-8,TGTGCCAGCAGCTTAGCGGGGTGGCAGGATCGACGGGTTGAGGAAAACTTC,CASSLAGWQDRRVEENF
TRBJ2-3,.,TRBD1,TRBV5-5,TGTGCCAGCACCTTGGACCGACAGGGCCGCACAGATACGCAGTATTTT,CASTLDRQGRTDTQYF
TRBJ1-1,many,.,TRBV6-2/TRBV6-3,TGTGCCAGCAGTTACTCCTGGAACACTGAAGCTTTCTTT,CASSYSWNTEAFF
TRBJ2-6,.,.,TRBV27,TGTGCCAGCAGTTTAAGTCCGGCGGACCGTCCTGGGGCCAACGTCCTGACTTTC,CASSLSPADRPGANVLTF
TRBJ2-1,.,.,TRBV7-8,TGTGCCAGCCATTTTGATTTTAGCTCCTACAATGAGCAGTTCTTC,CASHFDFSSYNEQFF
TRBJ2-3,few,.,TRBV6-5,TGTGCCAGCAGCAGACTCATCGATCGCACAGATACGCAGTATTTT,CASSRLIDRTDTQYF